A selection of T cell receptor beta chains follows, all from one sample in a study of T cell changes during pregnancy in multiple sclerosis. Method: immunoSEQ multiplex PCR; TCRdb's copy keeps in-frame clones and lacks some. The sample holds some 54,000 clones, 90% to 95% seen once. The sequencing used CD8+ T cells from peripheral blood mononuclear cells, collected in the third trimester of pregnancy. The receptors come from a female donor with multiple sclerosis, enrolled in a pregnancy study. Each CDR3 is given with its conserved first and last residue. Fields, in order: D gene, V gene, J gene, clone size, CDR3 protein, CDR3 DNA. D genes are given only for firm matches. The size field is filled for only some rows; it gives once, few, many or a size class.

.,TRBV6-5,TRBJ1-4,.,CASSAIRGTNEKLFF,TGTGCCAGCAGTGCCATCAGGGGAACTAATGAAAAACTGTTTTTT
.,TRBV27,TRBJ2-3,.,CASSLTGDTQYF,TGTGCCAGCAGTTTAACGGGAGATACGCAGTATTTT
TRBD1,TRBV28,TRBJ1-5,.,CASSPQGGDQPQHF,TGTGCCAGCAGCCCACAGGGGGGGGATCAGCCCCAGCATTTT
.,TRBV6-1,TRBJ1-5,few,CASSDWHQPQHF,TGTGCCAGCAGTGATTGGCACCAGCCCCAGCATTTT
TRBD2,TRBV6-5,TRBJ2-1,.,CASSYSSGSWNEQFF,TGTGCCAGCAGTTACTCTAGCGGGAGTTGGAATGAGCAGTTCTTC
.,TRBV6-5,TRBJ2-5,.,CASSLGGSTKETQYF,TGTGCCAGCAGTCTGGGAGGCAGTACTAAAGAGACCCAGTACTTC
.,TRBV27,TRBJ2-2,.,CASSLHGELFF,TGTGCCAGCAGTTTACACGGGGAGCTGTTTTTT
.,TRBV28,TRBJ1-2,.,CASSLRTVYGYTF,TGTGCCAGCAGTTTACGCACAGTCTATGGCTACACCTTC
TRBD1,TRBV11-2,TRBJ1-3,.,CASSRPRTGKGNTIYF,TGTGCCAGCAGCCGACCACGGACAGGGAAAGGAAACACCATATATTTT
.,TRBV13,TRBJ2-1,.,CASSLGSGEKGNEQFF,TGTGCCAGCAGCTTAGGATCCGGGGAAAAAGGGAATGAGCAGTTCTTC
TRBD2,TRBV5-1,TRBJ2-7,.,CASSLGAGGFGEQYF,TGCGCCAGCAGCTTGGGGGCGGGAGGATTTGGAGAGCAGTACTTC
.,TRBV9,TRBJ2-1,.,CASSASLALSYNEQFF,TGTGCCAGCAGCGCTTCGTTAGCGCTTTCCTACAATGAGCAGTTCTTC
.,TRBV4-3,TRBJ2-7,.,CASSQEKNFFAEQYF,TGCGCCAGCAGCCAAGAAAAAAACTTCTTCGCCGAGCAGTACTTC
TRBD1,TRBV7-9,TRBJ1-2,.,CASSATTGSYGYTF,TGTGCCAGCAGCGCAACGACAGGGAGCTATGGCTACACCTTC
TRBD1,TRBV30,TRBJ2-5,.,CAWNSSPRQGVWETQYF,TGTGCCTGGAACAGTTCCCCCCGACAGGGGGTCTGGGAGACCCAGTACTTC
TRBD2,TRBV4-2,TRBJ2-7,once,CASSQVGGRAAGNEQYF,TGTGCCAGCAGCCAAGTCGGCGGGAGGGCCGCCGGGAACGAGCAGTACTTC
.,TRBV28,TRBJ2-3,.,CASSFGRREYTDTQYF,TGTGCCAGCAGTTTCGGACGGAGGGAATACACAGATACGCAGTATTTT
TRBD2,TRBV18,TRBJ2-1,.,CASSPPIGLAGKTYNEQFF,TGTGCCAGCTCACCACCGATTGGACTAGCGGGAAAGACGTACAATGAGCAGTTCTTC
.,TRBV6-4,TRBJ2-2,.,CASSDSTRGNTGELFF,TGTGCCAGCAGTGACTCGACTAGGGGGAACACCGGGGAGCTGTTTTTT
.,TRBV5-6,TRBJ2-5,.,CASSCCGGRETQYF,TGTGCCAGCAGCTGTTGTGGGGGCCGAGAGACCCAGTACTTC
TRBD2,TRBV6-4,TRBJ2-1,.,CASSEESGTSEVKFF,TGTGCCAGCAGTGAGGAATCCGGGACTAGTGAGGTAAAGTTCTTC
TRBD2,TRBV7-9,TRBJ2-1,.,CASSSSGRTYNEQFF,TGTGCCAGCAGCTCTAGCGGGAGGACCTACAATGAGCAGTTCTTC
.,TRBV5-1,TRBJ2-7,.,CASRPSFAGGHEQYF,TGCGCCAGCCGACCGTCTTTCGCTGGGGGCCACGAGCAGTACTTC
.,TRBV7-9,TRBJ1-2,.,CASSQALLADYGYTF,TGTGCCAGCAGCCAAGCGCTACTAGCGGACTATGGCTACACCTTC
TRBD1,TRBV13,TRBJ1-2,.,CASSQGQGADGYTF,TGTGCCAGCAGCCAGGGACAGGGGGCGGACGGCTACACCTTC
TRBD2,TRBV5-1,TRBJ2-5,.,CASSLGVEGRAYETQYF,TGCGCCAGCAGCTTGGGCGTCGAAGGGAGGGCCTATGAGACCCAGTACTTC
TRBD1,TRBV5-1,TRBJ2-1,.,CASSLTGTAYNEQFF,TGCGCCAGCAGCCTTACCGGGACAGCCTACAATGAGCAGTTCTTC
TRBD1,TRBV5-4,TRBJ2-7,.,CASSIRQGGSKEYF,TGTGCCAGCAGCATCCGACAGGGTGGAAGTAAGGAGTACTTC
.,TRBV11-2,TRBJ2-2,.,CASSFPLELPSTGELFF,TGTGCCAGCAGCTTCCCCCTGGAGCTGCCCTCCACCGGGGAGCTGTTTTTT
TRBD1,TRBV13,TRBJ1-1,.,CASSPPGTGYTEAFF,TGTGCCAGCAGTCCTCCCGGGACAGGGTACACTGAAGCTTTCTTT
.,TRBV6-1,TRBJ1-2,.,CASSEALWTTFSVGYTF,TGTGCCAGCAGTGAAGCGCTCTGGACTACATTCTCCGTAGGCTACACCTTC
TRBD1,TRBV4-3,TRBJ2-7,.,CASSQELGTGGHEQYF,TGCGCCAGCAGCCAAGAACTAGGGACAGGGGGCCACGAGCAGTACTTC
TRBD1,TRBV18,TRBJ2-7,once,CASSPLTGTGVYEQYF,TGTGCCAGCTCACCCCTTACCGGGACAGGCGTCTACGAGCAGTACTTC
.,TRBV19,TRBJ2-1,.,CASSVVPTEQFF,TGTGCCAGTAGCGTCGTCCCTACTGAGCAGTTCTTC
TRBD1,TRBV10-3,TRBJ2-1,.,CAISPGTGISYNEQFF,TGTGCCATCAGTCCCGGGACAGGGATCTCCTACAATGAGCAGTTCTTC
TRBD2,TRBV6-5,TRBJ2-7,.,CASSYSGGYDEQYF,TGTGCCAGCAGTTACTCGGGAGGGTACGACGAGCAGTACTTC
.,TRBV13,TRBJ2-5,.,CASTSYQAGQETQYF,TGTGCCAGCACCTCTTACCAAGCGGGCCAAGAGACCCAGTACTTC
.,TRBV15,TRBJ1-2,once,CATSPERPSYGYTF,TGTGCCACCAGCCCTGAGCGGCCTAGCTATGGCTACACCTTC
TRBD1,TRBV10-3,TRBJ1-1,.,CAIRPGQGRELNTEAFF,TGTGCCATCAGACCGGGACAGGGTCGGGAATTGAACACTGAAGCTTTCTTT
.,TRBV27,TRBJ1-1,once,CASTITGLNTEAFF,TGTGCCAGCACCATTACAGGATTGAACACTGAAGCTTTCTTT
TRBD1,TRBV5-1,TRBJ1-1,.,CASSLVQGYMNTEAFF,TGCGCCAGCAGCTTGGTACAGGGGTATATGAACACTGAAGCTTTCTTT
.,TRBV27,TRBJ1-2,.,CASSLRGGGGYTF,TGTGCCAGCAGTTTACGAGGGGGGGGTGGCTACACCTTC
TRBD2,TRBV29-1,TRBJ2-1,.,CSVGRVWEPGTSAYNEQFF,TGCAGCGTAGGGAGGGTATGGGAGCCCGGGACTAGTGCCTACAATGAGCAGTTCTTC
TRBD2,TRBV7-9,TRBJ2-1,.,CASSPSGSTYNEQFF,TGTGCCAGCAGCCCTAGCGGGAGCACCTACAATGAGCAGTTCTTC
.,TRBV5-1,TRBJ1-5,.,CASSPYSNQPQHF,TGCGCCAGCAGCCCGTATTCCAATCAGCCCCAGCATTTT
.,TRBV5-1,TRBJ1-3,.,CASSLVSVEGLGNTIYF,TGCGCCAGCAGCTTGGTCTCGGTGGAGGGGCTCGGAAACACCATATATTTT
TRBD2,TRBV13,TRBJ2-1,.,CASSLTSGSSYNEQFF,TGTGCCAGCAGCCTCACTAGCGGTAGCTCCTACAATGAGCAGTTCTTC
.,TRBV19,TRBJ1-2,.,CASSIQGDYGYTF,TGTGCCAGTAGTATTCAGGGCGACTATGGCTACACCTTC
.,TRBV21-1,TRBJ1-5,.,CASSKDRDTSNQPQHF,TGTGCCAGCAGCAAAGACCGAGACACTAGCAATCAGCCCCAGCATTTT
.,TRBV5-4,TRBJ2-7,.,CASSSGFGEQYF,TGTGCCAGCAGCTCAGGGTTTGGCGAGCAGTACTTC
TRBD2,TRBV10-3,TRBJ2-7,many,CAISESLGTSGRGEQYF,TGTGCCATCAGTGAGTCCCTGGGGACTAGCGGGAGAGGCGAGCAGTACTTC
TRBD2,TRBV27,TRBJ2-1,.,CASSLGGTAYNEQFF,TGTGCCAGCTCCTTGGGGGGGACGGCCTACAATGAGCAGTTCTTC
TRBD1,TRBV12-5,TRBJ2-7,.,CASGAQGGEQYF,TGTGCTAGTGGGGCACAGGGGGGCGAGCAGTACTTC